This TCR beta chain was sequenced in a study of tumor-infiltrating lymphocytes in primary liver carcinoma. On the study more broadly: Stage T1-T3 N0M0 tumors spanned about 4.2 to 10 cm.

Making TCR beta cDNA involved around 510 ng total RNA and a constant-region primer. A slightly modified ARM-PCR protocol with three nested multiplex PCR rounds produced these TCR beta libraries. TRBV1-TRBV30 forward primers paired with a C-beta reverse primer were used in the first two PCR rounds, which ran approximately 10 cycles each. TCRdb used MiXCR to reprocess the multiplex PCR reads, holding one entry per CDR3 protein. The sample yields approximately 100,000 distinct CDR3 sequences, 55% to 80% seen once. Per germline, CDR1 SGHNT and CDR2 YYREEE (reference sequence). CDR3 length: 15 residues. Each 20-30 mg portion of unsorted bulk tissue served as the source for co-extraction of RNA and DNA. About this clonotype: This may be a read error: a much more frequent sequence differs by one nucleotide.

This TCR was sampled from a woman in her sixties with primary liver carcinoma and hepatitis B virus infection. Material: liver tumor tissue from sampling region 2. Subset of the sample: tumor region T2, inferior pole. This chain uses TRBV5-4 with TRBJ1-1; TRBD1 might be the D (6 bases). The CDR3 sequence is CAGSLKTGSDGEAFF. CDR3 bases: TGTGCCGGCAGCTTGAAAACAGGGTCAGATGGTGAAGCTTTCTTT.